This record looks at one T cell receptor beta chain sequence and its context. Its antigen is undetermined. This CDR3 spans 17 amino acids. The J segment lost 3 bases and the V segment lost 0 bases, leaving 3 bases of the junction unmatched. Looked up from germline, CDR1 is LNHNV and CDR2 is YYDKDF (reference sequence). This PCR relied on a set of 60 Vbeta primers and 13 Jbeta primers. Produced via immunoSEQ multiplex PCR; TCRdb's table is partial and in-frame only. The data contain approximately 190,000 clones, 82% of them seen just once; the ten biggest clones take up around 6.3%. This sample was included in a study of cytomegalovirus exposure and HLA in healthy donors. Overall study findings and caveats: In the analysis, some V segments, TRBV6-2 and TRBV6-3 included, were excluded as indistinguishable.

The TCR sequence derives from a woman aged 50 to 60 in good health and CMV-seropositive. What was sequenced was PBMCs. V is TRBV15 and J is TRBJ1-6; TRBD1 agrees at 9 bases. The CDR3 DNA reads TGTGCCACCAGCAGAGAAAAGGGACAGGGCTATAATTCACCCCTCCACTTT. It encodes CATSREKGQGYNSPLHF. The full variable domain, completed using reference TRBV15 and TRBJ1-6, is DAMVIQNPRYQVTQFGKPVTLSCSQTLNHNVMYWYQQKSSQAPKLLFHYYDKDFNNEADTPDNFQSRRPNTSFCFLDIRSPGLGDTAMYLCATSREKGQGYNSPLHFGNGTRLTVT.